Sequencing of this T cell receptor beta chain was carried out in a study of T-cell memory formation after mild COVID-19. This CDR3 contains 15 residues. Germline CDR1 and CDR2: MNHEY and SVGAGI. The germline V and J ends were trimmed by 0 bases and 4 bases, with 11 bases remaining between them. Researchers used 5'RACE with constant-segment primers to make TCR alpha and TCR beta cDNA libraries that carry sample barcodes and UMIs. MiXCR, applied by TCRdb to the 5' RACE reads, yields one record per CDR3 protein. There are about 170,000 distinct CDR3 sequences in the sample; around 13% occur only once, and roughly 3.3% lies in the top ten. This clonotype was seen a few times.

The sequence was obtained from a man between 18 and 29 years old who had mild COVID-19 (a few samples of this study predate the infection). Cell type and time point are not known. The gene calls are TRBV6-5 and TRBJ2-3; D is unresolved. Sequenced sample: PBMCs or a T cell subset sorted from them (not recorded which). The CDR3 DNA sequence: TGTGCCAGCAGTTACTCGGGGAAATTGGCAGATACGCAGTATTTT. Translated, it gives CASSYSGKLADTQYF.